This TCR beta chain originates from a study of cytomegalovirus exposure and HLA in healthy donors. This CDR3 has 13 amino acids. V was trimmed by 7 bases and J by 4 bases, leaving 12 bases between them. Germline CDR1 is MNHEY and CDR2 is SMNVEV (reference sequence). While the first cohort had 500 to 700 subjects, the donors belonged to the separate validation cohort of about 110 subjects. Only in-frame clones appear in the TCRdb table, and some are missing; sequencing was by immunoSEQ multiplex PCR. The data contain about 170,000 clones, roughly 86% of them singletons. The sequencing sample was made of PBMCs. The V and J genes are TRBV27 and TRBJ2-3; a possible D gene is TRBD2 (7 bases). This TCR derives from a man aged 18 to 29 in good health and CMV-seropositive. Here the CDR3 reads CASTAGAADTQYF. In DNA form, the CDR3 reads TGTGCCAGCACGGCGGGGGCGGCAGATACGCAGTATTTT.